Listed here are 30 T cell receptor beta chains from one sample, sequenced in a study of T cell responses to AZD1222 COVID-19 vaccine. The protocol was immunoSEQ multiplex PCR, while the TCRdb copy is restricted to in-frame clones and leaves out a portion. The sample has fewer than 120,000 clones; under 95% are singletons. Source: peripheral blood, taken on day 0 of AZD1222 vaccination. Receptor source: an adult in good health.

This clone was picked up one time. Germline is not matched at one junction end, which may reflect a read error. The V and J genes are TRBV5-6 and TRBJ2-7; 8 bases agree with TRBD1. Germline V lookup: CDR1 SGHDT, CDR2 YYEEEE. This CDR3 contains 16 residues. CDR3 in DNA: TGCGCAAGTCAAGCGACAGGGGCAGGCAGTACCTACGAGCAGTACTTC. Translation gives CASQATGAGSTYEQYF.

This clone was recorded a few times. The chain is built from TRBV6-5 and TRBJ1-1; D is unclear. Trimming pared 7 bases from V and 10 bases from J, leaving 16 bases between. The germline V gene has CDR1 MNHEY and CDR2 SVGAGI. The CDR3 covers 12 residues. CDR3 nucleotide sequence: TGTGCCAGCAATTCATACCGCGCCGGAGCTTTCTTT. Encoded protein: CASNSYRAGAFF.

The chain carries TRBV5-4 and TRBJ2-7, with D possibly TRBD1 on 5 matching bases. The CDR3 totals 14 residues. V gave up 0 bases and J gave up 4 bases, with 11 bases separating them. CDR1 SGHNT and CDR2 YYREEE come from the germline V gene (reference sequence). CDR3 amino acids: CASSLDQGRYEQYF. CDR3 DNA: TGTGCCAGCAGCTTGGATCAGGGCCGGTACGAGCAGTACTTC.

V usage is TRBV2 and J usage is TRBJ2-4; 7 positions agree with TRBD2. V shed 3 bases, J shed 9 bases, and the junction held 8 bases outside the gene matches. The CDR3 has 14 residues. Germline loops: CDR1 SNHLY, CDR2 FYNNEI. The CDR3 loop reads CASSEGSRGVIQYF. CDR3 sequence (DNA): TGTGCCAGCAGTGAGGGTAGCCGGGGGGTCATTCAGTACTTC.

This chain uses TRBV6-5 with TRBJ2-3; weak D call: TRBD2 (6 bases). CDR1 and CDR2 (germline): MNHEY, SVGAGI. The CDR3 spans 15 residues. Trimming cost V 5 bases and J 6 bases, with 18 bases left between them. CDR3 nucleotide sequence: TGTGCCAGCAGTACCTGGCGGGACCCTTCTGATACGCAGTATTTT. It specifies CASSTWRDPSDTQYF.

The gene calls are TRBV5-4 and TRBJ1-2, with 7 bases that match TRBD1. This CDR3 is 13 amino acids long. Germline V lookup: CDR1 SGHNT, CDR2 YYREEE (reference sequence). With V trimmed by 3 bases and J by 2 bases, 1 base remained unmatched. Written as DNA, the CDR3 is TGTGCCAGCAGCTGGACAGGCAACTATGGCTACACCTTC. Protein product: CASSWTGNYGYTF.

This chain uses TRBV30 with TRBJ2-7; a weak D match, TRBD1 (5 bases). CDR3 length: 13 amino acids. Germline V lookup: CDR1 GTSNPN, CDR2 SVGIG (reference sequence). Trimming removed 4 bases at V and 3 bases at J, with 13 bases between. As DNA, the CDR3 is TGTGCCTGGATGCGGCAGGGTTTCTACGAGCAGTACTTC. As protein: CAWMRQGFYEQYF.

The V and J genes are TRBV21-1 and TRBJ2-2; the table assigns TRBD2, which was not confirmed against the DNA. TRBV21-1 is recorded as a pseudogene. The CDR3 has 18 amino acids. The CDR3 loop is CASSKKKEGTPNTGELFF. The CDR3 nucleotides read TGTGCCAGCAGCAAAAAGAAGGAGGGGACCCCGAACACCGGGGAGCTGTTTTTT.

The rearrangement uses TRBV27 and TRBJ1-5; D is unclear. From germline, CDR1 is MNHEY and CDR2 SMNVEV (reference sequence). The CDR3 length is 14 residues. V shed 2 bases and J shed 5 bases, with 10 bases lying between them. Here the CDR3 reads CASSLQGAYQPQHF. The CDR3, as DNA: TGTGCCAGCAGTTTACAAGGCGCGTATCAGCCCCAGCATTTT.

The chain is built from TRBV9 and TRBJ1-1; D is unresolved. The CDR3 is made up of 12 amino acids. Germline V CDR1 and CDR2: SGDLS, YYNGEE. Trimming cost V 0 bases and J 10 bases, with 10 bases left between them. CDR3 nucleotide sequence: TGTGCCAGCAGCGTAGCCGAGGGCCGAGCTTTCTTT. Protein: CASSVAEGRAFF.

The V call is TRBV6-5, the J call TRBJ1-1; D is ambiguous. CDR1 and CDR2 from the germline V gene are MNHEY and SVGAGI. Trimming removed 4 bases from V and 1 base from J, with 7 bases in between. CDR3 length: 13 residues. The CDR3 here is CASSWSENTEAFF. In DNA form, the CDR3 reads TGTGCCAGCAGTTGGAGTGAGAACACTGAAGCTTTCTTT.

This clone has just one count. The chain joins TRBV28 to TRBJ1-2; a possible D gene is TRBD1 (5 bases). Germline loops: CDR1 MDHEN, CDR2 SYDVKM. CDR3 size: 12 residues. Trimming removed 8 bases at V and 7 bases at J, with 14 bases between. As DNA, the CDR3 is TGTGCCAGCTCCGCGGGGCGGGTTGGCTACACCTTC. Translating gives CASSAGRVGYTF.

To note about this clone: The identical CDR3 is also encoded by other nucleotide sequences in the sample. The gene calls are TRBV19 and TRBJ1-5, with D hard to call. Germline-derived CDR1 and CDR2 are LNHDA and SQIVND (reference sequence). CDR3 length: 12 amino acids. V dropped 3 bases and J dropped 7 bases, with 7 bases sitting between them. CDR3 residues: CASSMGGQPQHF. DNA of the CDR3: TGTGCCAGTAGTATGGGAGGGCAGCCCCAGCATTTT.

The rearrangement uses TRBV30 and TRBJ1-1; TRBD1 aligns across 7 bases. Germline loops: CDR1 GTSNPN, CDR2 SVGIG (reference sequence). The CDR3 is 15 residues long. Trimming cost V 3 bases and J 4 bases; bases outside gene matches: 11. The CDR3 sequence: CAWSLLTGRGTEAFF. The CDR3 DNA follows: TGTGCCTGGAGCCTATTGACAGGGAGGGGCACTGAAGCTTTCTTT.

The chain joins TRBV13 to TRBJ2-2; D perhaps matches TRBD2 (6 bases). Trimming took 11 bases from V and 1 from J, leaving 17 bases between them. Germline V CDR1 and CDR2: PRHDT, FYEKMQ (reference sequence). This CDR3 region has 15 residues. The chain's CDR3 is CAFHLRGENTGELFF. DNA of the CDR3: TGTGCCTTTCACCTGCGGGGCGAGAACACCGGGGAGCTGTTTTTT.

The chain combines TRBV7-9 with TRBJ2-1; 10 positions agree with TRBD2. The CDR3 is made up of 15 amino acids. J lost 10 bases, V lost 1 base, and 7 bases had no gene match. Germline CDR1 and CDR2: SEHNR and FQNEAQ (reference sequence). CDR3 protein: CASSLGVAGGGEQFF. CDR3 coding DNA: TGTGCCAGCAGCTTAGGGGTAGCGGGGGGTGGAGAGCAGTTCTTC.

The rearrangement uses TRBV12-3 or TRBV12-4 and TRBJ1-2; D is ambiguous. CDR3 size: 12 residues. V was trimmed by 1 base and J by 4 bases, leaving 4 bases between them. The CDR3 is CASSLGPYGYTF. The CDR3 DNA sequence: TGTGCCAGCAGTTTAGGACCCTATGGCTACACCTTC.

The chain employs TRBV3-1 (or the pseudogene TRBV3-2) and TRBJ1-2, with TRBD1 matching over 8 bases. J lost 3 bases, V lost 3 bases, and 3 bases had no gene match. This CDR3 region has 14 residues. Germline loops: CDR1 LGHDT, CDR2 YNNKEL (reference sequence). CDR3 protein: CASSQTTGDYGYTF. DNA for the CDR3: TGTGCCAGCAGCCAGACGACAGGGGACTATGGCTACACCTTC.

J is TRBJ2-7 and V is TRBV28; 10 bases are a match to TRBD1. This CDR3 contains 16 residues. Trimming removed 1 base from V and 7 bases from J; junction bases left unmatched: 10. Germline V gene sequence: CDR1 MDHEN, CDR2 SYDVKM. For the CDR3, the DNA is TGTGCCAGCAGTTTATCCCGGACAGGGGGAGTGAAGGAGCAGTACTTC. It yields the protein CASSLSRTGGVKEQYF.

V gene TRBV10-3 combines with J gene TRBJ1-5; D is unresolved. This CDR3 contains 11 residues. V dropped 8 bases and J dropped 2 bases, with 4 bases sitting between them. Per germline, CDR1 ENHRY and CDR2 SYGVKD. This CDR3 is CAIGGNQPQHF. The DNA of the CDR3 is TGTGCCATCGGGGGCAATCAGCCCCAGCATTTT.

The rearrangement links TRBV4-1 to TRBJ2-2; 10 nucleotides line up with TRBD2. The V gene's germline CDR1 is MGHRA and CDR2 YSYEKL. V lost 1 base to trimming and J lost 7 bases; unmatched junction nucleotides: 9. The CDR3 totals 17 residues. The CDR3 protein is CASSQVRLAGEDGELFF. Here the CDR3 DNA reads TGCGCCAGCAGCCAAGTTCGCCTAGCGGGGGAGGACGGGGAGCTGTTTTTT.

V is TRBV3-1 (or the pseudogene TRBV3-2) and J is TRBJ2-5; TRBD2 aligns across 7 bases. The CDR3 spans 14 residues. The V segment lost 0 bases and the J segment 3 bases; nucleotides outside the gene matches: 1. Germline V gene sequence: CDR1 LGHDT, CDR2 YNNKEL (reference sequence). Here the CDR3 DNA reads TGTGCCAGCAGCCAAGAAGCGGGAAAAGAGACCCAGTACTTC. Protein product: CASSQEAGKETQYF.

The chain employs TRBV2 and TRBJ2-7, with TRBD2 identical over 11 bases. V dropped 7 bases and J dropped 3; count of bases not matched to a gene: 5. This CDR3 contains 14 residues. Germline V gives CDR1 SNHLY, CDR2 FYNNEI. CDR3 in amino acids: CASIDGLAGYEQYF. CDR3 nucleotide sequence: TGTGCCAGCATCGATGGACTAGCGGGCTACGAGCAGTACTTC.

The V call is TRBV30, the J call TRBJ1-3; no clear D. CDR3 length: 11 residues. Looked up from germline, CDR1 is GTSNPN and CDR2 is SVGIG (reference sequence). V gave up 2 bases and J gave up 4 bases, with 3 bases separating them. This chain's CDR3 is CAWSTGNTIYF. DNA of the CDR3: TGTGCCTGGAGTACGGGAAACACCATATATTTT.

V and J are TRBV6-5 and TRBJ2-3; tentative D call: TRBD1 (5 bases). V was cut by 9 bases and J by 0 bases, with 10 bases left in between. Germline lookup yields CDR1 MNHEY and CDR2 SVGAGI. The CDR3 length is 13 residues. This CDR3 reads CASIRDSTDTQYF. CDR3 nucleotide sequence: TGTGCCAGTATCAGGGATAGCACAGATACGCAGTATTTT.

This clone was found a few times. The chain combines TRBV28 with TRBJ1-3; D gene uncertain. Trimming pared 2 bases from V and 0 bases from J, leaving 8 bases between. Germline CDR1 reads MDHEN; CDR2 reads SYDVKM. The CDR3 length is 15 residues. The CDR3 protein is CASSLGSLSGNTIYF. CDR3 nucleotide sequence: TGTGCCAGCAGTTTAGGCAGCCTCTCTGGAAACACCATATATTTT.

V and J are TRBV2 and TRBJ2-2; TRBD1 agrees at 8 bases. The CDR3 consists of 14 residues. CDR1 and CDR2 from the germline V gene are SNHLY and FYNNEI. V was clipped by 4 bases and J by 6 bases; unmatched bases: 4. In nucleotides, the CDR3 is TGTGCCAGCAGTGTCCAACAGGGGGCCGGGGAGCTGTTTTTT. This codes for CASSVQQGAGELFF.

Sample share makes this clone medium-sized. The chain uses TRBV4-1 and TRBJ1-5; D remains ambiguous. This CDR3 comprises 14 residues. The germline V and J ends were trimmed by 0 bases and 6 bases, with 9 bases remaining between them. From germline, CDR1 is MGHRA and CDR2 YSYEKL. CDR3 DNA sequence: TGCGCCAGCAGCCAAGACTTTGTCTCTCAGCCCCAGCATTTT. Protein: CASSQDFVSQPQHF.

The V call is TRBV21-1, the J call TRBJ2-6; the table gives TRBD1 as D, unverified against the DNA. TRBV21-1 is marked as a pseudogene. The CDR3 loop spans 15 amino acids. CDR3 residues: CASSTTGAGANVLTF. The CDR3 nucleotides read TGTGCCAGCAGCACAACAGGGGCTGGGGCCAACGTCCTGACTTTC.

The V and J genes are TRBV6-5 and TRBJ1-5; 7 bases map to TRBD1. The V gene end was trimmed by 2 bases and the J gene end by 3 bases; junction bases not matched to a gene: 4. CDR3 size: 15 residues. Germline V gene sequence: CDR1 MNHEY, CDR2 SVGAGI. The CDR3 sequence: CASSYRRGPNQPQHF. DNA of the CDR3: TGTGCCAGCAGTTACAGGAGGGGGCCCAATCAGCCCCAGCATTTT.